These 9 T cell receptor beta chains share one sample of origin, sequenced in a study of OX40 agonist ivuxolimab in advanced cancers. Data came from immunoSEQ multiplex PCR; TCRdb stores just in-frame clones and leaves some out. The sample contains approximately 60,000 clones, roughly four fifths of which appear only once. The starting material was CD4+ or CD8+ T cells sorted from blood, obtained in a trial of the OX40 agonist ivuxolimab. The receptors stem from an adult with an advanced solid tumor such as melanoma, head and neck, liver or kidney cancer.

The J gene is TRBJ2-6, the V gene TRBV25-1, with 7 bases aligning to TRBD1. The CDR3 totals 18 residues. Unmatched junction bases numbered 9, after V lost 4 bases and J lost 0 bases. Per germline, CDR1 MGHDK and CDR2 SYGVNS. This CDR3 is CASSGRTGISSGANVLTF. The CDR3 DNA follows: TGTGCCAGCAGTGGGCGGACAGGTATTAGCTCTGGGGCCAACGTCCTGACTTTC.

The chain has TRBV5-1 and TRBJ2-1; 9 bases are a match to TRBD2. This CDR3 comprises 15 residues. With V trimmed by 1 base and J by 5 bases, 4 bases remained unmatched. Germline V gives CDR1 SGHRS, CDR2 YFSETQ. The CDR3 reads CASSLLAGTDNEQFF. CDR3 bases: TGCGCCAGCAGCTTGCTAGCGGGAACTGACAATGAGCAGTTCTTC. Looking up the rest from reference TRBV5-1 and TRBJ2-1 gives the full variable domain: KAGVTQTPRYLIKTRGQQVTLSCSPISGHRSVSWYQQTPGQGLQFLFEYFSETQRNKGNFPGRFSGRQFSNSRSEMNVSTLELGDSALYLCASSLLAGTDNEQFFGPGTRLTVL.

This chain joins TRBV27 and TRBJ1-2; D not resolved. Germline V gene lookup returns CDR1 MNHEY and CDR2 SMNVEV (reference sequence). The CDR3 has 12 amino acids. Trimming shortened V by 6 bases and J by 8 bases, and 13 bases separated the two germline ends. CDR3: CASRPPLGGYTF. In nucleotides, the CDR3 is TGTGCCAGCAGGCCTCCATTGGGCGGCTACACCTTC.

The chain joins TRBV2 to TRBJ1-6, with 10 positions matching TRBD1. Germline CDR1 and CDR2: SNHLY and FYNNEI. V lost 4 bases to trimming and J lost 8 bases; unmatched junction nucleotides: 8. This CDR3 spans 16 amino acids. The CDR3 region is CASSVGTGETDSPLHF. CDR3 bases: TGTGCCAGCAGTGTAGGGACAGGGGAAACAGATTCACCCCTCCACTTT.

This sequence joins TRBV2 and TRBJ1-1; D unclear. The V end was cut by 6 bases, the J end by 8 bases, with 10 bases between. Germline CDR1 and CDR2: SNHLY and FYNNEI. The length of the CDR3 is 11 residues. CDR3 in DNA: TGTGCCAGCAGGAACATCATAGAAGCTTTCTTT. Protein sequence: CASRNIIEAFF.

The chain carries TRBV5-1 and TRBJ1-2; 9 nucleotides agree with TRBD1. This CDR3 has 15 amino acids. Germline V gene lookup returns CDR1 SGHRS and CDR2 YFSETQ. The ends lost 0 bases at V and 7 bases at J; junction bases unmatched: 7. CDR3 region: CASSLGAGQGFGYTF. The DNA of the CDR3 is TGCGCCAGCAGCTTGGGAGCGGGACAGGGTTTTGGCTACACCTTC.

The V call is TRBV19, the J call TRBJ1-6; D remains unclear. The CDR3 spans 15 residues. Per the germline V gene, CDR1 is LNHDA and CDR2 is SQIVND (reference sequence). V was pared by 3 bases and J by 9 bases, with 15 bases between. The CDR3: CASSIEREVSSPLHF. CDR3 DNA sequence: TGTGCCAGTAGTATCGAACGGGAAGTTAGTTCACCCCTCCACTTT.

The gene calls are TRBV4-3 and TRBJ2-7, with D possibly TRBD2 on 5 matching bases. Trimming stripped 3 bases from V and 5 bases from J, with 17 bases between. This CDR3 has 15 residues. Germline-derived CDR1 and CDR2 are LGHNA and YSLEER. CDR3: CASSHILGEDDEQYF. The CDR3 DNA reads as TGCGCCAGCAGCCATATCCTGGGAGAGGACGACGAGCAGTACTTC.

V is TRBV6-5 and J is TRBJ1-1, with D uncertain. Germline CDR1 reads MNHEY; CDR2 reads SVGAGI. The CDR3 is 15 residues long. Trimming took off 2 bases at V and 0 bases at J, with 10 bases between the two ends. The CDR3 loop is CASSYGTGMNTEAFF. The CDR3 bases are TGTGCCAGCAGTTACGGTACGGGTATGAACACTGAAGCTTTCTTT.